The rows below give T cell receptor beta chains drawn from one sample of a study of cytomegalovirus exposure and HLA in healthy donors. The assay was immunoSEQ multiplex PCR, and TCRdb's table has in-frame clones only and misses some. Of about 150,000 clones in the sample, 65% to 90% were seen once. Material: PBMCs. The receptors stem from a woman in her 50s in good health and CMV-seropositive. CDR3s include the opening cysteine and the closing phenylalanine or tryptophan. The D gene is left open where the match is weak. Only some rows state a clone size, as once, few, many or a class for expanded clones.

V,D,J,size,CDR3,DNA
TRBV23-1,TRBD1,TRBJ2-7,.,CASSRGQHEQYF,TGCGCCAGCAGTCGGGGACAGCACGAGCAGTACTTC
TRBV5-1,TRBD2,TRBJ2-1,.,CASSLSSGRNNEQFF,TGCGCCAGCAGCTTATCTAGCGGGCGTAACAATGAGCAGTTCTTC
TRBV6-1,.,TRBJ1-5,.,CASRNSGNNQPQHF,TGTGCCAGCAGGAACTCCGGGAACAATCAGCCCCAGCATTTT
TRBV11-2,.,TRBJ2-7,few,CASSVRGYEQYF,TGTGCCAGCAGCGTCAGGGGCTACGAGCAGTACTTC
TRBV7-2,.,TRBJ1-6,.,CASSSFMTANSPLHF,TGTGCCAGCAGCTCTTTCATGACAGCGAATTCACCCCTCCACTTT
TRBV7-2,.,TRBJ2-4,.,CASSSTRDIDIQYF,TGTGCCAGCAGCTCTACCCGGGACATAGACATTCAGTACTTC
TRBV4-3,TRBD1,TRBJ1-3,.,CASSQGTGGVNTIYF,TGCGCCAGCAGCCAAGGGACAGGGGGTGTAAACACCATATATTTT
TRBV5-8,.,TRBJ2-1,.,CASSLQGYSYNEQFF,TGTGCCAGCAGCCTACAGGGCTATTCCTACAATGAGCAGTTCTTC
TRBV9,.,TRBJ2-1,.,CASSVGGGLNEQFF,TGTGCCAGCAGCGTAGGTGGGGGCCTCAATGAGCAGTTCTTC
TRBV14,.,TRBJ1-1,once,CASSQVRRGTEAFF,TGTGCCAGCAGCCAAGTACGAAGGGGCACTGAAGCTTTCTTT
TRBV30,.,TRBJ2-1,.,CAWEGGGSYNEQFF,TGTGCCTGGGAGGGAGGGGGTTCCTACAATGAGCAGTTCTTC
TRBV9,TRBD1,TRBJ1-1,.,CASRPGQGVSRLRAFF,TGTGCCAGCAGACCGGGACAGGGGGTTTCCCGGTTGCGGGCTTTCTTT
TRBV25-1,.,TRBJ2-3,.,CASSPGAGGSDTQYF,TGTGCCAGCAGCCCGGGCGCCGGGGGATCAGATACGCAGTATTTT
TRBV11-2,.,TRBJ2-6,.,CASSFIRVSGANVLTF,TGTGCCAGCAGCTTTATCAGGGTCTCTGGGGCCAACGTCCTGACTTTC
TRBV6-4,.,TRBJ2-7,.,CASSESQEGEQYF,TGTGCCAGCAGTGAGTCACAGGAAGGCGAGCAGTACTTC
TRBV11-2,TRBD1,TRBJ2-4,few,CASSPKDRAEYF,TGTGCCAGCAGCCCAAAGGACAGGGCTGAGTACTTC
TRBV19,.,TRBJ2-3,.,CASNRHSTDTQYF,TGTGCCAGTAACAGGCACAGCACAGATACGCAGTATTTT
TRBV2,.,TRBJ1-2,.,CASSADSYGYTF,TGTGCCAGCAGCGCCGACAGTTATGGCTACACCTTC
TRBV7-9,TRBD1,TRBJ1-5,.,CASSLGTGALNQPQHF,TGTGCCAGCAGCTTAGGGACAGGGGCCCTCAATCAGCCCCAGCATTTT
TRBV11-3,TRBD1,TRBJ1-2,.,CASSPGTANYGYTF,TGTGCCAGCAGCCCCGGGACAGCCAACTATGGCTACACCTTC
TRBV6-5,.,TRBJ1-5,.,CASSYGPRQPQHF,TGTGCCAGCAGTTACGGCCCCAGGCAGCCCCAGCATTTT
TRBV30,.,TRBJ2-7,once,CACGQQYEQYF,TGTGCCTGCGGACAGCAATACGAGCAGTACTTC
TRBV6-5,.,TRBJ1-2,.,CASSYAGKGYTF,TGTGCCAGCAGTTACGCAGGGAAGGGCTACACCTTC
TRBV30,.,TRBJ2-3,.,CAWRVTSDTQYF,TGTGCCTGGAGAGTGACATCAGATACGCAGTATTTT
TRBV5-4,.,TRBJ2-3,.,CASSAFSTDTQYF,TGTGCCAGCAGCGCGTTTTCCACAGATACGCAGTATTTT
TRBV9,TRBD1,TRBJ2-3,.,CASSARGLGTDTQYF,TGTGCCAGCAGCGCGAGGGGGCTGGGCACAGATACGCAGTATTTT
TRBV29-1,.,TRBJ1-3,.,CSVAHSSGNTIYF,TGCAGCGTTGCCCACAGCTCTGGAAACACCATATATTTT
TRBV9,.,TRBJ1-2,.,CASSNSQGTYGYTF,TGTGCCAGCAGCAACTCACAGGGAACATATGGCTACACCTTC
TRBV30,.,TRBJ1-1,.,CAWSLRTDTEAFF,TGTGCCTGGAGTCTAAGGACAGACACTGAAGCTTTCTTT
TRBV7-9,.,TRBJ2-7,.,CASSSASYNEQYF,TGTGCCAGCAGCTCCGCTAGCTACAACGAGCAGTACTTC
TRBV2,TRBD2,TRBJ2-3,once,CASRLSYGGTTDTQYF,TGTGCCAGCAGGTTAAGCTACGGGGGGACCACAGATACGCAGTATTTT
TRBV25-1,.,TRBJ2-7,.,CASSEQGTYEQYF,TGTGCCAGCAGTGAACAGGGGACCTACGAGCAGTACTTC
TRBV30,.,TRBJ1-6,.,CAWSDQGISPLHF,TGTGCCTGGAGTGATCAGGGCATTTCACCCCTCCACTTT
TRBV5-1,.,TRBJ2-2,.,CASSPLGGGVITTNTGELFF,TGCGCCAGCAGCCCCCTAGGGGGCGGGGTGATAACGACGAACACCGGGGAGCTGTTTTTT
TRBV4-1,.,TRBJ2-1,.,CASSQDSGRSNEQFF,TGCGCCAGCAGCCAAGACAGCGGGCGGAGCAATGAGCAGTTCTTC
TRBV7-2,TRBD2,TRBJ2-5,.,CASSLGGGGQETQYF,TGTGCCAGCAGCTTAGGGGGGGGAGGTCAAGAGACCCAGTACTTC
TRBV2,.,TRBJ2-2,.,CASKGANTGELFF,TGTGCCAGCAAAGGAGCGAACACCGGGGAGCTGTTTTTT
TRBV18,.,TRBJ2-2,.,CASSSTRMDTGELFF,TGTGCCAGCTCATCCACGCGCATGGACACCGGGGAGCTGTTTTTT
TRBV30,.,TRBJ1-6,.,CAWSQGDSPLHF,TGTGCCTGGAGTCAAGGAGATTCACCCCTCCACTTT
TRBV5-1,.,TRBJ1-1,.,CASSQRTESNTEAFF,TGCGCCAGCAGCCAGAGGACAGAATCGAACACTGAAGCTTTCTTT
TRBV7-9,.,TRBJ2-7,.,CASSTDTRSEQYF,TGTGCCAGCAGCACGGACACCCGCTCCGAGCAGTACTTC
TRBV5-4,.,TRBJ1-4,.,CASSVLGRTNEKLFF,TGTGCCAGCAGCGTCCTGGGCCGCACTAATGAAAAACTGTTTTTT
TRBV10-3,TRBD1,TRBJ1-4,.,CAISDPGGLMFF,TGTGCCATCAGTGACCCAGGGGGCCTGATGTTTTTT
TRBV6-1,.,TRBJ2-7,.,CASSVNTGSSSYEQYF,TGTGCCAGCAGTGTTAATACAGGGTCCAGCTCCTACGAGCAGTACTTC
TRBV5-1,.,TRBJ2-5,few,CASKREQETQYF,TGCGCCAGCAAAAGAGAGCAAGAGACCCAGTACTTC